Listed below are T cell receptor beta chains from one sample, sequenced in a study of shared clonotypes between healthy human individuals. TCRdb keeps only in-frame clones here, not all; method: immunoSEQ multiplex PCR. Among around 2.1 million clones, 95% were seen once, and the ten largest hold approximately 0.13%. Material: naive CD4+ T cells sorted from blood. These receptors came from a man aged 18-30 years in good health. Each CDR3 is given with its conserved first and last residue. The order of the fields is D gene, J gene, clone size, V gene, CDR3 DNA, CDR3 protein. D genes are given only for firm matches. Where a row states a size, it is once, few, many or the class of an expanded clone; other rows omit it.

- | TRBJ2-7 | - | TRBV5-4 | TGTGCCAGCAGCTTGGGAGGAGGGTGGACCTACGAGCAGTACTTC | CASSLGGGWTYEQYF
- | TRBJ2-7 | - | TRBV7-2 | TGTGCCAGCAGCTTTCCTAGGAACGGCGAGCAGTACTTC | CASSFPRNGEQYF
- | TRBJ2-1 | - | TRBV11-3 | TGTGCCAGCAGCTTAGAAGGGGGGCGAGGTGAGCAGTTCTTC | CASSLEGGRGEQFF
TRBD2 | TRBJ2-3 | - | TRBV7-9 | TGTGCCAGCAGCCTTGGGACTAGCGGGGGCACAGATACGCAGTATTTT | CASSLGTSGGTDTQYF
- | TRBJ2-7 | - | TRBV21-1 | TGTGCCAGCAGCAAAGAGTGCAGGAGCTCCTACGAGCAGTACTTC | CASSKECRSSYEQYF
TRBD2 | TRBJ2-2 | - | TRBV6-1 | TGTGCCAGCAGGGGGGAGGGGAACACCGGGGAGCTGTTTTTT | CASRGEGNTGELFF
- | TRBJ2-7 | - | TRBV27 | TGTGCCAGCAGTTTATCGACTTCAAGGGACGAGCAGTACTTC | CASSLSTSRDEQYF
- | TRBJ2-7 | - | TRBV11-2 | TGTGCCAGCAGCTTAGACCTGGGGGGCTACGAGCAGTACTTC | CASSLDLGGYEQYF
- | TRBJ1-2 | few | TRBV2 | TGTGCCAGCAGTGGAGGCGTCTATGGCTACACCTTC | CASSGGVYGYTF
- | TRBJ2-3 | - | TRBV18 | TGTGCCAGCTCACGCCTCCCAAGCGGGAGCACAGATACGCAGTATTTT | CASSRLPSGSTDTQYF
- | TRBJ2-2 | - | TRBV5-8 | TGTGCCAGCAGCTTAAACGGGAGGAACACCGGGGAGCTGTTTTTT | CASSLNGRNTGELFF
TRBD1 | TRBJ2-7 | once | TRBV7-2 | TGTGCCAGCAGCCTGGGACAGGGGACTGCGCAGTACTTC | CASSLGQGTAQYF
- | TRBJ2-4 | - | TRBV19 | TGTGCCAGTAGTCCCGGGGGAGGTGGAAACATTCAGTACTTC | CASSPGGGGNIQYF
TRBD2 | TRBJ2-4 | - | TRBV11-2 | TGTGCCAGTGGGCGGGGGGCGGCGGTAAAAAACATTCAGTACTTC | CASGRGAAVKNIQYF
- | TRBJ2-2 | - | TRBV18 | TGTGCCAGCTCACCAACAGTGAACACCGGGGAGCTGTTTTTT | CASSPTVNTGELFF
- | TRBJ2-7 | - | TRBV30 | TGTGCCTGGAGTGTACGAGGTTTGGGGGACGAGCAGTACTTC | CAWSVRGLGDEQYF
- | TRBJ1-5 | - | TRBV7-2 | TGTGCCAGCAGCAGTCAGCGAAGTCAGCCCCAGCATTTT | CASSSQRSQPQHF
- | TRBJ1-4 | - | TRBV11-3 | TGTGCCAGCAGCTTAGAACCGGGGGGAAAACTGTTTTTT | CASSLEPGGKLFF
- | TRBJ1-1 | - | TRBV6-1 | TGTGCCAGCAGCGTAACAGAAAACACTGAAGCTTTCTTT | CASSVTENTEAFF
- | TRBJ2-5 | - | TRBV5-1 | TGCGCCAGCAGCTTGGAGTCCCAAGAGACCCAGTACTTC | CASSLESQETQYF
- | TRBJ1-3 | - | TRBV6-5 | TGTGCCAGCAGCCAAACCCTATCGACTGGAAACACCATATATTTT | CASSQTLSTGNTIYF
TRBD1 | TRBJ1-5 | - | TRBV9 | TGTGCCAGCAGTACCGGGACAGAGAATCAGCCCCAGCATTTT | CASSTGTENQPQHF
- | TRBJ1-5 | - | TRBV7-2 | TGTGCCAGCAGCTTATTCGGGGAGAACATCAATCAGCCCCAGCATTTT | CASSLFGENINQPQHF
TRBD1 | TRBJ1-3 | - | TRBV18 | TGTGCCAGCTCACGAACAGGGGCTGGAAACACCATATATTTT | CASSRTGAGNTIYF
TRBD2 | TRBJ2-1 | - | TRBV5-1 | TGCGCCAGCAGCTTCCAAGGGACTAGCGGGAGACATGAGCAGTTCTTC | CASSFQGTSGRHEQFF
- | TRBJ1-1 | - | TRBV9 | TGTGCCAGCAGCCCACGGGTGAACACTGAAGCTTTCTTT | CASSPRVNTEAFF
- | TRBJ2-3 | - | TRBV11-2 | TGTGCCAGCAGCGGATTTAGGTCGGATACGCAGTATTTT | CASSGFRSDTQYF
TRBD1 | TRBJ2-7 | once | TRBV27 | TGTGCCAGCAGTCTAGGGACAGGGTCAGCCGAGCAGTACTTC | CASSLGTGSAEQYF
- | TRBJ1-5 | - | TRBV6-6 | TGTGCCAGCAGTCAAGGGGTGGGCAATCAGCCCCAGCATTTT | CASSQGVGNQPQHF
- | TRBJ2-7 | - | TRBV28 | TGTGCCAGCAGTGGGGCGAGGTACGAGCAGTACTTC | CASSGARYEQYF
- | TRBJ1-2 | once | TRBV7-2 | TGTGCCAGCAGCCGCGACAGGCTCTATGGCTACACCTTC | CASSRDRLYGYTF